Many counts were recorded for the clone carrying this T cell receptor (beta chain). Its antigen is not identified. These data belong to a study of T-cell reconstitution after alpha-beta-depleted transplantation in children. The CDR3 consists of 13 residues. The germline V gene encodes CDR1 MNHNS and CDR2 SASEGT. The V end lost 8 bases, the J end lost 1 base, and 11 bases lay between the germline ends. TCRbeta library construction was performed incorporating unique molecular identifiers. TCRdb re-analysed the PCR reads in MiXCR, keeping a single row per CDR3 protein. The table records hundreds of thousands of distinct CDR3 sequences, 13% of them present only once. Study-wide findings and caveats: There were reportedly several hundred expanded graft clones from which alpha-beta T cells came about two months after transplant. From surviving recipient T cells and thymic progenitors came the high day-60 TCRbeta diversity observed in some patients.

This material consisted of PBMCs, taken before TCRalphabeta/CD19-depleted stem cell transplant. This TCR derives from a girl aged 2 to 9 with congenital amegakaryocytic thrombocytopenia, due to receive a stem cell transplant. This sequence joins TRBV6-1 and TRBJ1-1; TRBD1 is a possible D gene (6 bases). The CDR3 DNA sequence: TGTGCCAGCGACCGGGGGCGGAACACTGAAGCTTTCTTT. Protein: CASDRGRNTEAFF.